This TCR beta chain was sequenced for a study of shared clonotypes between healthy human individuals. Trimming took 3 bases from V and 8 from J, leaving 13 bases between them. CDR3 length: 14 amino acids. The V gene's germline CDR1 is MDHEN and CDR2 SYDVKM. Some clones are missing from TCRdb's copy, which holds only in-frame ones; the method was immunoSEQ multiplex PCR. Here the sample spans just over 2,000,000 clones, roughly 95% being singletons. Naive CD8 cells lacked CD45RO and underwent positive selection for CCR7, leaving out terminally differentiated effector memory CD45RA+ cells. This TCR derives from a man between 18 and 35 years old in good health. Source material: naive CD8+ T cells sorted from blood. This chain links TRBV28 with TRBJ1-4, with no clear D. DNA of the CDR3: TGTGCCAGCAGTTTGCTAGGCCTGGGCGAAAAACTGTTTTTT. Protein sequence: CASSLLGLGEKLFF.